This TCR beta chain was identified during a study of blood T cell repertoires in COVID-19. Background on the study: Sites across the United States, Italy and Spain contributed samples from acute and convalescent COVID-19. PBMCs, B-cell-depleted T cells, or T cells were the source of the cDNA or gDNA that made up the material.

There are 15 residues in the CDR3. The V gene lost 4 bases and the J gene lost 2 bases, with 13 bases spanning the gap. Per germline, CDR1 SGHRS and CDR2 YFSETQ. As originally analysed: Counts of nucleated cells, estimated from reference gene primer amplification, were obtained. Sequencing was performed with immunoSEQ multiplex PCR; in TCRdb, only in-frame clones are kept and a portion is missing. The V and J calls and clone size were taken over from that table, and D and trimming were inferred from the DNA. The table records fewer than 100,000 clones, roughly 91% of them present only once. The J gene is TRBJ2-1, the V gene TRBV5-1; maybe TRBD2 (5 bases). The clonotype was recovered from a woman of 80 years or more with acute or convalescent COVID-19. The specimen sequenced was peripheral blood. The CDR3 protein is CASSLDYQAYNEQFF. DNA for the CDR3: TGCGCCAGCAGCCTTGACTATCAAGCCTACAATGAGCAGTTCTTC.